The 13 T cell receptor beta chains below were found in one sample sequenced in a study of human T cells and chemical hapten exposure. MiXCR, run by TCRdb on the RACE reads, gives a single entry per CDR3 protein. The sample comprises about 190,000 distinct CDR3 sequences, 20% to 25% of which are singletons, and 2% to 3% rests with the top ten. As to time point: patch test 3, about 24 weeks after DPC sensitization. Treatment specified: therapeutic diphenylcyclopropenone sensitization with weekly scalp DPC. The sequencing here drew on whole blood, taken in connection with sensitization to the hapten diphenylcyclopropenone (DPC). Every receptor here comes from a woman aged 35 to 49 with alopecia areata. Some clones in this sample may be carry-over from other donors' samples.

V and J are TRBV10-3 and TRBJ2-7; D is perhaps TRBD1 (5 bases). The germline V gene encodes CDR1 ENHRY and CDR2 SYGVKD. Trimming left V 0 bases short and J 0 bases short, with 15 bases between. The CDR3 is made up of 17 amino acids. Written as DNA, the CDR3 is TGTGCCATCAGTGAGTCGGGATCGAGACAGAGCTCCTACGAGCAGTACTTC. It specifies CAISESGSRQSSYEQYF.

The chain recombines TRBV20-1 with TRBJ1-5; a possible D gene is TRBD1 (5 bases). V was shortened by 5 bases and J by 0 bases, with 8 bases between the two germline ends. The CDR3 loop spans 13 amino acids. Germline CDR1 reads DFQATT; CDR2 reads SNEGSKA (reference sequence). The CDR3 here is CSASTGSNQPQHF. The DNA for the CDR3 is TGCAGTGCTTCTACAGGTAGCAATCAGCCCCAGCATTTT.

The rearrangement links TRBV15 to TRBJ2-7; 11 bases are a match to TRBD1. The V and J ends lost 2 bases and 3 bases, in that order; junction bases with no gene match: 6. CDR3 length: 16 amino acids. Germline V gene lookup returns CDR1 LNHNV and CDR2 YYDKDF (reference sequence). The CDR3, as DNA: TGTGCCACCAGCAGACATCGGACAGGGGGCTTCTACGAGCAGTACTTC. Its translation is CATSRHRTGGFYEQYF.

This rearrangement joins TRBV7-2 to TRBJ1-5, with TRBD1 as a possible D gene (5 bases). Trimming stripped 1 base from V and 2 bases from J, with 9 bases between. CDR1 SGHTA and CDR2 FQGNSA come from the germline V gene. The CDR3 extends over 15 amino acids. The CDR3 loop reads CASSLGMTGNQPQHF. The CDR3 nucleotides read TGTGCCAGCAGCTTAGGGATGACAGGCAATCAGCCCCAGCATTTT.

The CDR3 bases are TGTGCCAGCAGTGAAGCGTTATATCGGGACTACTCAGATACGCAGTATTTT. It codes for CASSEALYRDYSDTQYF. The rearrangement joins TRBV6-1 to TRBJ2-3; TRBD2 matches at 7 bases. Losses at the gene ends were 0 bases for V and 4 bases for J; bases not matched to a gene: 10. This CDR3 has 17 amino acids. CDR1 and CDR2 (germline): MNHNS, SASEGT.

This clonotype was recorded a few times. The germline gene is not matched at one end of the junction; a read error may be the cause. The chain joins TRBV20-1 to TRBJ2-7; the D gene is possibly TRBD2 (6 bases). The germline V gene has CDR1 DFQATT and CDR2 SNEGSKA (reference sequence). This CDR3 is built from 15 residues. In nucleotides, the CDR3 is TGCAGTGCTCGAGACCGGGGGACTCCACCTTACGAGCAGTACTTC. Its translation is CSARDRGTPPYEQYF.

The V call is TRBV25-1, the J call TRBJ1-6, with TRBD1 matching 11 bases. This CDR3 is 14 amino acids long. Looked up from germline, CDR1 is MGHDK and CDR2 is SYGVNS. J was trimmed by 7 bases and V by 10 bases; bases with no gene match: 6. CDR3 loop: CATQGQGENSPLHF. CDR3 in DNA: TGTGCCACTCAGGGACAGGGGGAGAATTCACCCCTCCACTTT.

This clonotype was found a few times. The J gene is TRBJ1-2, the V gene TRBV27; the D is unclear. The CDR3 loop spans 13 amino acids. Trimming removed 2 bases from V and 2 bases from J, with 6 bases in between. CDR1 MNHEY and CDR2 SMNVEV come from the germline V gene (reference sequence). The CDR3 DNA reads as TGTGCCAGCAGTTTAAGTGGGAACTATGGCTACACCTTC. Encoded protein: CASSLSGNYGYTF.

The table lists this clonotype with a few counts. V and J are TRBV10-3 and TRBJ1-5, with D maybe TRBD1 (5 bases). V lost 0 bases and J lost 4, with 7 bases in between. CDR1 is ENHRY and CDR2 is SYGVKD in the germline V gene. The CDR3 is made up of 14 amino acids. CDR3 sequence reads: CAISESEGNQPQHF. CDR3 bases: TGTGCCATCAGTGAGTCCGAGGGGAATCAGCCCCAGCATTTT.

This chain joins TRBV4-3 and TRBJ1-2, with 8 bases lining up with TRBD1. This CDR3 has 15 amino acids. Trimming removed 0 bases from V and 4 bases from J; junction bases left unmatched: 4. CDR1 and CDR2 from the germline V gene are LGHNA and YSLEER. The CDR3 DNA reads TGCGCCAGCAGCCAAGATCCCACAGGGGGCTATGGCTACACCTTC. As protein: CASSQDPTGGYGYTF.

This clonotype was seen repeatedly, ten times or more. The V and J genes are TRBV6-2 or TRBV6-3 and TRBJ1-1, with a tentative D call TRBD1 (6 bases). CDR1 is MNHEY, CDR2 SVGEGT, per germline. This CDR3 comprises 14 residues. Trimming removed 7 bases from V and 3 bases from J, with 15 bases in between. CDR3 bases: TGTGCCAGCACCCGAGGGGGGTCCCACACTGAAGCTTTCTTT. It specifies CASTRGGSHTEAFF.

In its sample, this clonotype was seen many times. V usage is TRBV6-5 and J usage is TRBJ2-1; TRBD2 aligns across 13 bases. Germline CDR1 and CDR2: MNHEY and SVGAGI. The junction had 3 bases not matched to a gene; V was cut back by 8 bases and J by 5 bases. The CDR3 totals 14 residues. In DNA, the CDR3 is TGTGCCAGCGGACTAGCGGGAGAGAACAATGAGCAGTTCTTC. This translates into CASGLAGENNEQFF.

This clonotype was counted between two and nine times. The chain couples TRBV7-2 to TRBJ1-5; TRBD1 matches 7 bases. Trimming cost V 5 bases and J 7 bases; bases outside gene matches: 17. The CDR3 extends over 17 amino acids. Germline V lookup: CDR1 SGHTA, CDR2 FQGNSA. As DNA, the CDR3 is TGTGCCAGCAGCGGGCAACCTGCGACAGGGCTTTCACAGCCCCAGCATTTT. The encoded protein is CASSGQPATGLSQPQHF. Together with reference TRBV7-2 and TRBJ1-5, the CDR3 gives the full variable domain: GAGVSQSPSNKVTEKGKDVELRCDPISGHTALYWYRQSLGQGLEFLIYFQGNSAPDKSGLPSDRFSAERTGGSVSTLTIQRTQQEDSAVYLCASSGQPATGLSQPQHFGDGTRLSIL.